Given below is one TCR beta chain in context. Antigen: not known. Method: immunoSEQ multiplex PCR; TCRdb's copy keeps in-frame clones and lacks some. This sample has tens of thousands of clones, with 90% to 95% found just once. These data are taken from a study of human thymus T cells. Study-level findings and limits: Repertoires from thymus and blood appeared to show biased V and J gene usage. Unrelated individuals reportedly shared highly overlapping thymic TCR repertoires.

CDR1 is SGHRS and CDR2 is YFSETQ in the germline V gene. This CDR3 comprises 14 residues. V lost 5 bases to trimming and J lost 6 bases; unmatched junction nucleotides: 6. Resections from corrective heart surgery provided thymus tissue. The sequence was collected from a girl under three years old with a congenital heart defect but otherwise immunologically healthy. V and J are TRBV5-1 and TRBJ2-1, with 9 nucleotides matching TRBD2. Source material: thymus tissue. Here the CDR3 DNA reads TGCGCCAGCAGGGAGCGGGAGGAGGGCAATGAGCAGTTCTTC. Protein product: CASREREEGNEQFF.